This T cell receptor (beta chain) is drawn from a study of T cell responses to AZD1222 COVID-19 vaccine. Notes on the study in general: Distributed over spike, vaccine-associated CD4 TCRs predominated at 160-218 and 743-854. It was only after the peak T cell response that any repertoires were sampled. The donors showed a predominance of white British ancestry and of females, with possible underestimation of clonal diversity. Unmutated variant regions reportedly attract nearly half of all spike-specific TCRs.

For this clone: Its antigen remains unidentified.

This table comes from immunoSEQ multiplex PCR, and its TCRdb copy is limited to in-frame clones, with some not included. The repertoire holds about 110,000 clones, about 88% seen once, with roughly a sixth in the top ten. Germline V gene lookup returns CDR1 SGHDT and CDR2 YYEEEE. The V and J ends lost 4 bases and 4 bases, in that order; junction bases with no gene match: 7. This CDR3 contains 14 residues. This chain connects TRBV5-6 to TRBJ1-2; 7 bases are a match to TRBD1. The sequence was obtained from an adult in good health. Here the sequenced sample was peripheral blood, taken on day 0 of AZD1222 vaccination. The CDR3 coding sequence is TGTGCCAGCAGCCCGATGGACAGGAGCTATGGCTACACCTTC. It yields the protein CASSPMDRSYGYTF.